A single sample is the source of the 9 T cell receptor beta chains below, sequenced in a study of patients and donors after allogeneic stem cell transplantation. TCRdb reprocessed the RT-PCR reads via MiXCR and lists one record per CDR3 protein. Here the sample spans about 150,000 distinct CDR3 sequences, approximately 40% being singletons. Source material: blood, either unsorted or a sorted T cell fraction (not recorded which). The source of these receptors is a human donor who was either an allogeneic HSCT recipient or a stem cell or donor lymphocyte infusion donor (not recorded which). It is not recorded whose cells these are; they may come from a transplant donor.

The genes are TRBV12-3 or TRBV12-4 and TRBJ1-2; D unclear. The CDR3 totals 13 residues. Trimming left V 7 bases short and J 2 bases short, with 11 bases between. The CDR3 protein is CASTPDGNYGYTF. The CDR3 nucleotides are TGTGCCAGCACCCCAGACGGAAACTATGGCTACACCTTC.

J is TRBJ1-6 and V is TRBV4-2, with 9 bases fitting TRBD1. Germline trimming cut 4 bases from V and 6 bases from J; bases unmatched to any gene: 7. Germline V gene sequence: CDR1 LGHNA, CDR2 YNFKEQ. The CDR3 has 16 amino acids. The CDR3 loop reads CASSPEQGAVNSPLHF. The CDR3 DNA is TGTGCCAGCAGCCCGGAACAGGGGGCGGTTAATTCACCCCTCCACTTT.

The gene calls are TRBV4-3 and TRBJ2-2; D remains unclear. Germline V gene sequence: CDR1 LGHNA, CDR2 YSLEER. The CDR3 runs 13 residues. Between the trimmed V and J ends, which lost 0 bases and 7 bases, there was a span of 6 bases. The CDR3 DNA reads TGCGCCAGCAGCCAAGATGAACGCGGGGAGCTGTTTTTT. It yields the protein CASSQDERGELFF.

This clonotype turned up a few times. The V call is TRBV5-1, the J call TRBJ1-4; 9 nucleotides line up with TRBD1. Germline values: CDR1 SGHRS, CDR2 YFSETQ. The trim removed 4 bases at V and 8 bases at J, leaving 9 bases unmatched. The CDR3 length is 15 residues. As DNA, the CDR3 is TGCGCCAGCAGCGACTGGACAGGGGCGGGAGAAAAACTGTTTTTT. Translating gives CASSDWTGAGEKLFF.

This chain joins TRBV11-2 and TRBJ2-1, with D perhaps matching TRBD2 (6 bases). This CDR3 has 13 amino acids. Trimming shortened V by 5 bases and J by 6 bases, and 11 bases separated the two germline ends. Germline loops: CDR1 SGHAT, CDR2 FQNNGV. CDR3 nucleotides: TGTGCCAGCAGCCAACTAGCTGTCAATGAGCAGTTCTTC. Translated, it gives CASSQLAVNEQFF.

This clonotype was counted only a few times. The rearrangement uses TRBV20-1 and TRBJ2-1; 11 bases agree with TRBD2. CDR1 and CDR2 (germline): DFQATT, SNEGSKA (reference sequence). The CDR3 extends over 20 amino acids. V lost 4 bases to trimming and J lost 0 bases; unmatched junction nucleotides: 17. The CDR3 nucleotides read TGCAGTGCTAACCCTCCTAGCGGGGGGTCCCATATAAGCTCCTACAATGAGCAGTTCTTC. It translates to CSANPPSGGSHISSYNEQFF.

This clonotype was counted at least ten times. This chain uses TRBV10-3 with TRBJ1-1; 12 bases line up with TRBD1. The CDR3 contains 16 residues. The germline V gene encodes CDR1 ENHRY and CDR2 SYGVKD. J gave up 10 bases and V 0 bases, and 9 bases lay outside the gene matches. CDR3: CAISESKGQGAKTAFF. As DNA, the CDR3 is TGTGCCATCAGTGAGTCGAAGGGACAGGGGGCTAAGACAGCTTTCTTT.

The chain couples TRBV29-1 to TRBJ2-2; D gene unclear. The CDR3 contains 13 residues. With 4 bases removed from V and 2 bases from J, the gap between germline ends came to 8 bases. The germline CDR1 and CDR2 sequences are SQVTM and ANQGSEA. CDR3 nucleotides: TGCAGCGTTGGTCACAAAAACACCGGGGAGCTGTTTTTT. This gives the protein CSVGHKNTGELFF.

The V gene is TRBV12-3 or TRBV12-4, the J gene TRBJ2-3; D assignment may be TRBD1 or TRBD2 (6 bases each). V lost 5 bases to trimming and J lost 1 base, with 13 bases between them. This CDR3 contains 15 residues. In DNA form, the CDR3 reads TGTGCCAGCAGTAGAAGGGGGGTGGGCACAGATACGCAGTATTTT. Translation: CASSRRGVGTDTQYF.